This T cell receptor (beta chain) was documented in a study of molecular identifiers for immune sequencing clone quantification. Using its own MiXCR run on the PCR reads, TCRdb lists one record per CDR3 protein. This table holds about half a million distinct CDR3 sequences, around 25% found once. The CDR3 covers 15 residues. This clonotype showed up just a few times. At one end the junction does not follow the germline gene, possibly because of a read error. The clonotype originates from a human donor in good health. Some libraries in this study had Jurkat cell RNA spiked in. Sequencing was performed on naive CD8+ T cells from blood, with Jurkat cell RNA spiked in. Subset of the sample: FACS-sorted CD8+CD4-CCR7+CD45RA+ naive T cells. The chain has TRBV5-3 and TRBJ2-7, with D perhaps matching TRBD1 or TRBD2 (5 bases each). TRBV5-3 has ORF status, its function being uncertain. CDR3 sequence (DNA): TGTGCCAGCAGCTCAAGGGGACGGATCTCCTACGAGCAGTACTTC. Translation gives CASSSRGRISYEQYF.